The 4 T cell receptor beta chains reported below all come from one sample, sequenced in a study of blood T cell repertoires in COVID-19. Data came from immunoSEQ multiplex PCR; TCRdb stores just in-frame clones and leaves some out. The sample carries fewer than 200,000 clones, about 86% recorded once. Sequenced: peripheral blood. The receptors here all came from a man aged 50 to 60 with active or convalescent COVID-19.

The chain links TRBV4-2 to TRBJ1-2, with TRBD1 as a possible D gene (5 bases). CDR1 and CDR2 from the germline V gene are LGHNA and YNFKEQ. This CDR3 has 16 amino acids. The V and J ends lost 0 bases and 5 bases respectively, with 16 bases between them. The DNA for the CDR3 is TGTGCCAGCAGCCAAGAAAGGGGCCAGATAGGGTATGGCTACACCTTC. Its protein is CASSQERGQIGYGYTF.

This chain links TRBV4-1 with TRBJ1-1; no reliable D call. The CDR3 is made up of 13 amino acids. Germline V gene lookup returns CDR1 MGHRA and CDR2 YSYEKL. V was cut by 5 bases and J by 5 bases, with 12 bases left in between. The CDR3 DNA follows: TGCGCCAGCAGCGAGGGCGCCGTTACTGAAGCTTTCTTT. Its translation is CASSEGAVTEAFF.

The chain uses TRBV20-1 and TRBJ2-7; 7 nucleotides align to TRBD1. Germline V CDR1 and CDR2: DFQATT, SNEGSKA (reference sequence). The CDR3 totals 13 residues. The junction had 8 bases not matched to a gene; V was cut back by 6 bases and J by 3 bases. CDR3 protein: CSASTDRDYEQYF. DNA of the CDR3: TGCAGTGCCAGTACCGACAGGGACTACGAGCAGTACTTC.

The chain has TRBV30 and TRBJ1-6, with 10 bases aligning to TRBD1. Germline V gene lookup returns CDR1 GTSNPN and CDR2 SVGIG (reference sequence). J lost 6 bases, V lost 8 bases, and 19 bases had no gene match. The CDR3 is 18 residues long. The CDR3 region is CAGAWSATGQGINSPLHF. Written as DNA, the CDR3 is TGTGCCGGGGCCTGGAGTGCCACGGGACAGGGGATTAATTCACCCCTCCACTTT.